This T cell receptor (beta chain) comes out of a study of blood T cell repertoires in COVID-19. Study as a whole: The study drew acute and convalescent COVID-19 samples from the United States, Italy and Spain.

Donors of Cohort 3 who recovered were those that had two negative PCRs, clearance, or symptom resolution. This clone is a singleton in its sample. CDR1 is SGHTS and CDR2 is YDEGEE in the germline V gene. V was trimmed by 7 bases and J by 3 bases, leaving 28 bases between them. The CDR3 contains 18 residues. Per the authors' pipeline: Nucleated cell number was recorded as an estimate derived from reference gene primer amplification. The method was immunoSEQ multiplex PCR; TCRdb's version includes in-frame clones alone and lacks a portion of them. V and J calls and clone size follow that table, whereas D and trimming were derived from the DNA. The sample shows 150,000 to 250,000 clones, 84% of them seen only once.

The genes are TRBV5-8 and TRBJ1-1, with D perhaps TRBD1 (6 bases). The receptor was isolated from a man between 35 and 55 years old who had recovered from COVID-19. Sequenced input: PBMCs or T cells enriched from blood (not recorded which). The CDR3 nucleotides read TGTGCCAGCCATACGAGGGGGTCGTGGGGCTCAAGGGACACTGAAGCTTTCTTT. Translated, it gives CASHTRGSWGSRDTEAFF.